These 12 T cell receptor beta chains were all obtained from the same sample, sequenced in a study of neoadjuvant anti-PD-1 for oral cavity cancer. Here immunoSEQ multiplex PCR was the method, and the copy in TCRdb shows in-frame clones only, minus some. The repertoire has approximately 8,000 clones, about 53% of them found once; the top ten carry 12%. The sequencing used tumor tissue, collected before nivolumab (anti-PD-1) treatment. Every receptor here comes from a person between 35 and 79 years old with oral cavity squamous cell carcinoma.

The sample holds a few counts of this clone. The CDR3 DNA reads TGTGCCAGCAGTGTTATGGGCGAACCCCAGCATTTT. This gives the protein CASSVMGEPQHF. The chain recombines TRBV25-1 with TRBJ1-5; D ambiguous. Germline CDR1 and CDR2: MGHDK and SYGVNS. Trimming shortened V by 4 bases and J by 10 bases, and 11 bases separated the two germline ends. This CDR3 region has 12 residues.

Relative to its sample, this clone is large. This chain uses TRBV19 with TRBJ1-3, with D perhaps matching TRBD1 (5 bases). Trimming stripped 9 bases from V and 0 bases from J, with 12 bases between. CDR1 LNHDA and CDR2 SQIVND come from the germline V gene (reference sequence). This CDR3 has 14 residues. The CDR3 protein is CASSGRDSGNTIYF. For the CDR3, the DNA is TGTGCCAGCTCGGGACGGGACTCTGGAAACACCATATATTTT.

Only a few counts were recorded for this clone. The gene calls are TRBV5-1 and TRBJ2-7, with D uncertain. The germline V gene encodes CDR1 SGHRS and CDR2 YFSETQ. This CDR3 is built from 12 residues. The V and J ends lost 1 base and 3 bases respectively, with 5 bases between them. Here the CDR3 DNA reads TGCGCCAGCAGCTTGACGGACTACGAGCAGTACTTC. Its translation is CASSLTDYEQYF.

The J gene is TRBJ2-1, the V gene TRBV10-2; a weak D match, TRBD2 (5 bases). V was pared by 7 bases and J by 5 bases, with 18 bases between. Germline V CDR1 and CDR2: WSHSY, SAAADI. The CDR3 contains 15 residues. CDR3 residues: CASNLDYRVNNEQFF. CDR3 in DNA: TGCGCCAGCAACTTAGACTACCGAGTAAACAATGAGCAGTTCTTC.

This clone was recorded once. V gene TRBV6-4 combines with J gene TRBJ2-5; 9 bases align to TRBD2. The junction had 7 bases not matched to a gene; V was cut back by 6 bases and J by 2 bases. This CDR3 is built from 15 residues. Germline-derived CDR1 and CDR2 are MRHNA and SNTAGT. The CDR3 nucleotides read TGTGCCAGCAGCTGTGGGCGGGAGGGACAAGAGACCCAGTACTTC. Protein sequence: CASSCGREGQETQYF.

The genes are TRBV5-4 and TRBJ2-4, with D perhaps matching TRBD2 (6 bases). Trimming shortened V by 4 bases and J by 3 bases, and 26 bases separated the two germline ends. The CDR3 runs 19 residues. The germline V gene encodes CDR1 SGHNT and CDR2 YYREEE (reference sequence). The CDR3 DNA sequence: TGTGCCAGCAGCACAGCAAACCAACCCGGGGCCGGGGGCAAAAACATTCAGTACTTC. Its protein is CASSTANQPGAGGKNIQYF.

CDR3 bases: TGTGCCAGCAGCGACCGGGACTATTCCTACGAGCAGTACTTC. Translated: CASSDRDYSYEQYF. J is TRBJ2-7 and V is TRBV11-2, with 7 bases that match TRBD2. CDR1 and CDR2 (germline): SGHAT, FQNNGV. V lost 5 bases, J lost 1 base, and 5 bases stayed unmatched. The CDR3 runs to 14 residues.

This clone was counted between two and nine times. CDR3 nucleotides: TGTGCCAGCAGTGCGGGTTCGGGCTTCGGGGAGCTGTTTTTT. It translates to CASSAGSGFGELFF. The chain uses TRBV6-4 and TRBJ2-2; D is unresolved. Per germline, CDR1 MRHNA and CDR2 SNTAGT. V gave up 4 bases and J gave up 7 bases, with 13 bases separating them. There are 14 residues in the CDR3.

The chain employs TRBV5-1 and TRBJ1-2, with D possibly matching TRBD1 (5 bases). The V end was cut by 3 bases, the J end by 8 bases, with 14 bases between. There are 13 residues in the CDR3. Germline CDR1 and CDR2: SGHRS and YFSETQ. The CDR3 spells CASSSDGGRGYTF. The CDR3 nucleotides read TGCGCCAGCAGCTCGGACGGGGGTAGAGGCTACACCTTC.

This sequence joins TRBV4-3 and TRBJ1-1, with no clear D. Germline V gene data show CDR1 as LGHNA and CDR2 as YSLEER. With 1 base removed from V and 1 base from J, the gap between germline ends came to 7 bases. This CDR3 comprises 14 residues. CDR3 coding DNA: TGCGCCAGCAGCCAAGCACAAGCGAACACTGAAGCTTTCTTT. Translating gives CASSQAQANTEAFF.

This chain joins TRBV6-1 and TRBJ1-2; 8 bases align to TRBD1. The trim removed 7 bases at V and 4 bases at J, leaving 11 bases unmatched. The CDR3 loop spans 15 amino acids. Germline loops: CDR1 MNHNS, CDR2 SASEGT. The CDR3 region has the DNA TGTGCCAGCAAAACGGACAGGGCCACCCCCTATGGCTACACCTTC. Amino acids: CASKTDRATPYGYTF.

This clone was observed once. V and J are TRBV9 and TRBJ1-1; 9 bases map to TRBD1. V gave up 3 bases and J gave up 1 base; unmatched junction bases: 7. Germline CDR1 and CDR2: SGDLS and YYNGEE. This CDR3 spans 16 amino acids. CDR3 loop: CASSASPGQGNTEAFF. As DNA, the CDR3 is TGTGCCAGCAGCGCCTCCCCGGGACAGGGGAACACTGAAGCTTTCTTT.